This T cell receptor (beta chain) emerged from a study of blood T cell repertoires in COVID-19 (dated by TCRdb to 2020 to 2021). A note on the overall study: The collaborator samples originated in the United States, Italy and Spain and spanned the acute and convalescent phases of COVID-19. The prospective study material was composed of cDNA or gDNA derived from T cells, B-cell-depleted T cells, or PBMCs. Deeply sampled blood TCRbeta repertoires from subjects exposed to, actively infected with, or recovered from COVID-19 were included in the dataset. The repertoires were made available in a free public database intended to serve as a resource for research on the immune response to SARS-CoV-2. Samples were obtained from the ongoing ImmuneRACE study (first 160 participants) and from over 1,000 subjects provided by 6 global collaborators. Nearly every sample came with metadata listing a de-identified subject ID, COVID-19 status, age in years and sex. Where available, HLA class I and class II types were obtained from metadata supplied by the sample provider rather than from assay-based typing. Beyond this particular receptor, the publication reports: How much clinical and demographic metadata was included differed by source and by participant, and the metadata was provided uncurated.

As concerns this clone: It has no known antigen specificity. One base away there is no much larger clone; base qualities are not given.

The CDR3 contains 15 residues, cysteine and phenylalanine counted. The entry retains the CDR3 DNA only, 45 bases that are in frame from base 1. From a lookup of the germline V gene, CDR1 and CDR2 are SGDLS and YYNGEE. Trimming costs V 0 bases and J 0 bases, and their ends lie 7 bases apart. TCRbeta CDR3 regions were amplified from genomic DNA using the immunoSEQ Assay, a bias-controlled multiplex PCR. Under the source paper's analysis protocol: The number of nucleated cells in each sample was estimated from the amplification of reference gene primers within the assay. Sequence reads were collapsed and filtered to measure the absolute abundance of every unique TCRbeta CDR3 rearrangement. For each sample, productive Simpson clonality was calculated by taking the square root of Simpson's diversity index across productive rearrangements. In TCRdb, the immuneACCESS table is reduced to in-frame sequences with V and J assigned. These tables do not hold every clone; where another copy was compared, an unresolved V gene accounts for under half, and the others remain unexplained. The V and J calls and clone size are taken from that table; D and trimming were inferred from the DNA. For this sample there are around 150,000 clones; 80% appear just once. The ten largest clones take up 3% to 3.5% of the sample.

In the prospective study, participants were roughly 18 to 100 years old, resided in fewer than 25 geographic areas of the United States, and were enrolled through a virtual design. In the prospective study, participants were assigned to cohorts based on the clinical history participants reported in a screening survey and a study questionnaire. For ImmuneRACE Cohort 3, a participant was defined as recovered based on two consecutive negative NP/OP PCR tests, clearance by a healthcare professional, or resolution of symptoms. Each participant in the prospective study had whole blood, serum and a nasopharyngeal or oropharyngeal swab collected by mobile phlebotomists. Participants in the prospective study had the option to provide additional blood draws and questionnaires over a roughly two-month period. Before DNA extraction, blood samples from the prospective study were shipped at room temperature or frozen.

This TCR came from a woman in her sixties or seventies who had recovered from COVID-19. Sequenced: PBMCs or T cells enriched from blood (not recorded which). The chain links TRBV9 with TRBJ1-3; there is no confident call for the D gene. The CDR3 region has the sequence CASSVVSLSGNTIYF. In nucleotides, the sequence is TGTGCCAGCAGCGTAGTGTCACTCTCTGGAAACACCATATATTTT.